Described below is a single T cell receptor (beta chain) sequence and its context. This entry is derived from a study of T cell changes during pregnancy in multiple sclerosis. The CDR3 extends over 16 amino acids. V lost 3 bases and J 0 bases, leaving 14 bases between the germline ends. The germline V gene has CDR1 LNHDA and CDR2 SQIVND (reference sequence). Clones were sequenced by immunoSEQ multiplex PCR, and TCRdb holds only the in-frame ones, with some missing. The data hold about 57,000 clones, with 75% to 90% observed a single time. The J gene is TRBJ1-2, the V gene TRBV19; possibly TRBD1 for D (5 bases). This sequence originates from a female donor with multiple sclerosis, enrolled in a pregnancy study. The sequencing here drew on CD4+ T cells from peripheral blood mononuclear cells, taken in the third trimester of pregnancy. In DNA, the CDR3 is TGTGCCAGTAGTATTATAGGGGTCATCACTAACTATGGCTACACCTTC. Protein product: CASSIIGVITNYGYTF.